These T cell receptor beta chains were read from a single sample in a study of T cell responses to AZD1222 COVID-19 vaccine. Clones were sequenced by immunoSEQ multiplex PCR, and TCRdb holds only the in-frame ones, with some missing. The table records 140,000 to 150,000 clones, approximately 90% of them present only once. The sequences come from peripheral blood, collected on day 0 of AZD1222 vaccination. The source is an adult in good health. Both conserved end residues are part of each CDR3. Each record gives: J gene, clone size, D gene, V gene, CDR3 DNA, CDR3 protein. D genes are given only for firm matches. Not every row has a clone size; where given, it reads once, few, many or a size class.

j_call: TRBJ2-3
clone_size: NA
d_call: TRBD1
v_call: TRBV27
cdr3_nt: TGTGCCAGCAGTCTGGGGACAGGGCGCTCTTCAGATACGCAGTATTTT
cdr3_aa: CASSLGTGRSSDTQYF

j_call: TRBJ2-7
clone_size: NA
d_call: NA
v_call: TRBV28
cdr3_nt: TGTGCCAGCAGTTATGGGACAAATGCCTACGAGCAGTACTTC
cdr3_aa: CASSYGTNAYEQYF

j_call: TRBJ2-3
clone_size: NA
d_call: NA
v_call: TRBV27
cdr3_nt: TGTGCCAGCAGGCTGACCGGGGGCGGATTGTCCCGCACAGATACGCAGTATTTT
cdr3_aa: CASRLTGGGLSRTDTQYF

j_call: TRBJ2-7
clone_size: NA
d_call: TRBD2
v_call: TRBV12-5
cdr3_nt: TGTGCTAGTGGTGAATCGGGGGGAGCAACATTATACGAGCAGTACTTC
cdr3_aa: CASGESGGATLYEQYF

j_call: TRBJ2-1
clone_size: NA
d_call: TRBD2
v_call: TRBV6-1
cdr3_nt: TGTGCCAGCAGTGAGGGGACTAGTCCCTACAATGAGCAGTTCTTC
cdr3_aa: CASSEGTSPYNEQFF

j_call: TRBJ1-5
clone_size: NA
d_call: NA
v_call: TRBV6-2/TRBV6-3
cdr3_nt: TGTGCCAGCAGTTACTCGATCAGTGGGGGTGATCAGCCCCAGCATTTT
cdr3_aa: CASSYSISGGDQPQHF

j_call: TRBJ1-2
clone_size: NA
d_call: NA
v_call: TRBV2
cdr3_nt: TGTGCCAGCAGCTGGGGTCAGGGAGGCTACACCTTC
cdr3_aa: CASSWGQGGYTF

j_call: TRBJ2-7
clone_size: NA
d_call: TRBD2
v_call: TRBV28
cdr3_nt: TGTGCCAGCAAGCGGGGCACAACCTACGAGCAGTACTTC
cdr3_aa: CASKRGTTYEQYF

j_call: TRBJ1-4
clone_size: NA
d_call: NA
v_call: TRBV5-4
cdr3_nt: TGTGCCAGCAGCTCTCCAGTTAATGAAAAACTGTTTTTT
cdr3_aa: CASSSPVNEKLFF

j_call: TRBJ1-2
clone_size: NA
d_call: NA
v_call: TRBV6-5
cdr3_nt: TGTGCCAGCAGTCCCGACAGAGACTATGGCTACACCTTC
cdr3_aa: CASSPDRDYGYTF

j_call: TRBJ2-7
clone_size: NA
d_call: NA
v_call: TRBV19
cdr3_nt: TGTGCCAGTAGGGTTGCGGGACCGAACTACGAGCAGTACTTC
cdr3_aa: CASRVAGPNYEQYF

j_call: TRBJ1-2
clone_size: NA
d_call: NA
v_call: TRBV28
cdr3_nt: TGTGCCAGCAGTCCCCTTGTCGGCTACACCTTC
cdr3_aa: CASSPLVGYTF

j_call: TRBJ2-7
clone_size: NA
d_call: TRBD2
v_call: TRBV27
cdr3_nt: TGTGCCAGCAGTCCGACTCGGACTAGCGGGAGGGCCTACGAGCAGTACTTC
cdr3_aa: CASSPTRTSGRAYEQYF

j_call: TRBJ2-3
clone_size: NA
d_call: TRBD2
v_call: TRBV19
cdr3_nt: TGTGCCAGTAGTATAGCTCTAGCGGGACTCCCCACAGATACGCAGTATTTT
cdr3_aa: CASSIALAGLPTDTQYF

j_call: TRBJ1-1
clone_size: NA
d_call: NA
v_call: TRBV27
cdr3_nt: TGTGCCAGCAGTTTATCGATAATCGCTGAAGCTTTCTTT
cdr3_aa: CASSLSIIAEAFF

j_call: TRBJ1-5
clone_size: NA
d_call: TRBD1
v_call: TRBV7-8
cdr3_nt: TGTGCCAGCAGCATCACAGGGGGCTGGGGTCAGCCCCAGCATTTT
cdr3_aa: CASSITGGWGQPQHF

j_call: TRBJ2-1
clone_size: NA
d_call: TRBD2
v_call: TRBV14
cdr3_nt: TGTGCCAGCAGCCAAGGGTCGGCTAGCGGGAGGCGTGAGCAGTTCTTC
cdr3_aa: CASSQGSASGRREQFF

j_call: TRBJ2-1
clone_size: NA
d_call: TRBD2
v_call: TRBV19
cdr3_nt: TGTGCCAGTAGTTCTAGCGGGAGTACCTACAATGAGCAGTTCTTC
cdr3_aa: CASSSSGSTYNEQFF

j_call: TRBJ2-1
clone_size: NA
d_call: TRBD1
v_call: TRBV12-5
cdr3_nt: TGTGCTAGTGGCGCTGACAGGGTGTTCCTATACAATGAGCAGTTCTTC
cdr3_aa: CASGADRVFLYNEQFF

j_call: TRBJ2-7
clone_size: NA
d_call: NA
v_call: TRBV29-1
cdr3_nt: TGCAGCGTTCAGTCGGGTCCCTACGAGCAGTACTTC
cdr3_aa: CSVQSGPYEQYF

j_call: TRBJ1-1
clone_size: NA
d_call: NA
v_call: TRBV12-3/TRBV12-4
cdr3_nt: TGTGCCAGCACCAAAGAAATGAACACTGAAGCTTTCTTT
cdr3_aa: CASTKEMNTEAFF

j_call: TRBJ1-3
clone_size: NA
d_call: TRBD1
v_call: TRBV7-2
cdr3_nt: TGTGCCAGCAGCCCCCGGACAGGGGATTGGAACACCATATATTTT
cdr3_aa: CASSPRTGDWNTIYF

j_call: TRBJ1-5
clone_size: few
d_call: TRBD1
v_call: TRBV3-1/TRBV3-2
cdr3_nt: TGTGCCAGCAGCCAAACAGGGGATAGCAATCAGCCCCAGCATTTT
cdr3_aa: CASSQTGDSNQPQHF

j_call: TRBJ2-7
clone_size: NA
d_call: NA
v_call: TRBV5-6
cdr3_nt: TGTGCCAGCCGACAGACGGGGCAGAAGAGCTACGAGCAGTACTTC
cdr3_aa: CASRQTGQKSYEQYF

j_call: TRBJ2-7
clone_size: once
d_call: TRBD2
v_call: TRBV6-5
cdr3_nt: TGTGCCAGCAGAGCACTAGCGGGAGGGCCATACGAGCAGTACTTC
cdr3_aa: CASRALAGGPYEQYF

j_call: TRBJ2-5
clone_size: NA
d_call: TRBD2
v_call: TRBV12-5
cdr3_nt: TGTGCTAGTGGCGAGATGAGGAGCGGGAGGGGGGAGACCCAGTACTTC
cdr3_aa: CASGEMRSGRGETQYF